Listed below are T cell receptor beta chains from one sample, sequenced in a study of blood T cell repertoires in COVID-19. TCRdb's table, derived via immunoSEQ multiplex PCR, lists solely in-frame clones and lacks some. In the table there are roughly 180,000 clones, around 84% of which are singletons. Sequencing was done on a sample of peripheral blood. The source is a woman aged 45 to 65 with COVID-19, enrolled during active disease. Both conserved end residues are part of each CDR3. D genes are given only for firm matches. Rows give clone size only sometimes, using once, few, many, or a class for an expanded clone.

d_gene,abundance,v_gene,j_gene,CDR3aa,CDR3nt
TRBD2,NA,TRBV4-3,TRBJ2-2,CASSRTSGGGTGELFF,TGCGCCAGCAGCCGCACTAGCGGGGGAGGGACCGGGGAGCTGTTTTTT
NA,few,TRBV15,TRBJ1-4,CATSSRTGSEKLFF,TGTGCCACCAGCAGCAGAACAGGGAGTGAAAAACTGTTTTTT
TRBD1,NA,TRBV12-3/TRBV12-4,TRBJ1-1,CASSLGQGSEAFF,TGTGCCAGCAGTTTAGGACAGGGGAGTGAAGCTTTCTTT
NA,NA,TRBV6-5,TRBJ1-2,CASTGLNYGYTF,TGTGCCAGCACAGGTTTAAACTATGGCTACACCTTC
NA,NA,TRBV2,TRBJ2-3,CASSGSVAGRTDTQYF,TGTGCCAGCAGTGGGTCGGTCGCGGGGAGGACAGATACGCAGTATTTT
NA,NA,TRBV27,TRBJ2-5,CASSFSGRHHGQKKETQYF,TGTGCCAGCTCCTTTTCAGGAAGACACCACGGACAAAAAAAAGAGACCCAGTACTTC
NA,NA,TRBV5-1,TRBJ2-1,CASSGHSSYNEQFF,TGCGCCAGCAGCGGCCACAGCTCCTACAATGAGCAGTTCTTC
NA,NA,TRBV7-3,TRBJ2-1,CASSLFSTQGRQFF,TGTGCCAGCAGCTTATTTAGCACACAGGGTAGGCAGTTCTTC
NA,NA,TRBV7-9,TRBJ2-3,CASSLVQDTQYF,TGTGCCAGCAGCTTAGTTCAAGATACGCAGTATTTT
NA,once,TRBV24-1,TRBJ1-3,CATSQGRLIGNTIYF,TGTGCCACCAGTCAGGGCCGCTTGATCGGAAACACCATATATTTT
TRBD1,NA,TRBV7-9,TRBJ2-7,CASSPGDRNEQYF,TGTGCCAGCAGCCCGGGGGACAGGAACGAGCAGTACTTC
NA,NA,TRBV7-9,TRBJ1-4,CASSLGFIGDESEKLFF,TGTGCCAGCAGCTTAGGCTTTATCGGGGATGAGAGTGAAAAACTGTTTTTT
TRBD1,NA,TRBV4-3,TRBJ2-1,CASSHFDREPYNEQFF,TGCGCCAGCAGCCACTTTGACAGGGAGCCCTACAATGAGCAGTTCTTC
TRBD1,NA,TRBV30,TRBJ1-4,CAWAPDRAVEKLFF,TGTGCCTGGGCACCGGACAGGGCGGTGGAAAAACTGTTTTTT
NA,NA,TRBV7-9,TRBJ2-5,CASSLTELVAETQYF,TGTGCCAGCAGCTTAACCGAGCTAGTAGCAGAGACCCAGTACTTC
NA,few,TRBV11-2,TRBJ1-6,CASSLRTDPYNSPLHF,TGTGCCAGCAGCTTACGAACAGACCCCTATAATTCACCCCTCCACTTT
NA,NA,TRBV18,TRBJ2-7,CASSPGGPREQYF,TGTGCCAGCTCACCCGGGGGGCCGCGGGAGCAGTACTTC
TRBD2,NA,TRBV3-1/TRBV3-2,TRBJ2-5,CASSQDSDWIAGSQETQYF,TGTGCCAGCAGCCAAGACTCTGATTGGATAGCGGGGTCTCAAGAGACCCAGTACTTC
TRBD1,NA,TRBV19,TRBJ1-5,CASSFGTAHNQPQHF,TGTGCCAGTAGTTTCGGGACAGCGCATAATCAGCCCCAGCATTTT
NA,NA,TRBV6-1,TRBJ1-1,CASSDFGRGNTEAFF,TGTGCCAGCAGTGATTTCGGCAGGGGGAACACTGAAGCTTTCTTT
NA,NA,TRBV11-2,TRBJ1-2,CASSSAPRGSNYGYTF,TGTGCCAGCAGCTCCGCCCCTAGGGGTTCTAACTATGGCTACACCTTC
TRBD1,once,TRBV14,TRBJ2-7,CASSPRDSYEQYF,TGTGCCAGCAGCCCCCGGGACAGCTACGAGCAGTACTTC
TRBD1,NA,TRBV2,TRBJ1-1,CASSEQGAVTEAFF,TGTGCCAGCAGTGAGCAGGGGGCGGTCACTGAAGCTTTCTTT
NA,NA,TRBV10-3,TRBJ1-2,CAISESAEFYGYTF,TGTGCCATCAGTGAGTCGGCTGAATTCTATGGCTACACCTTC
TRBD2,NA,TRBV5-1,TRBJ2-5,CASSRGTRAREETQYF,TGCGCCAGCAGCCGTGGGACTAGGGCACGGGAGGAGACCCAGTACTTC
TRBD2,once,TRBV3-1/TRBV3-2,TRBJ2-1,CASSQKVATSGAYNEQFF,TGTGCCAGCAGCCAAAAGGTTGCCACTAGCGGGGCCTACAATGAGCAGTTCTTC
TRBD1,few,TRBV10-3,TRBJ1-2,CAISPPPDRVDYGYTF,TGTGCCATCAGTCCCCCCCCGGACAGGGTGGACTATGGCTACACCTTC
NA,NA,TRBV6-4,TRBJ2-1,CASSASGVGNEQFF,TGTGCCAGCAGCGCCTCGGGGGTGGGGAATGAGCAGTTCTTC
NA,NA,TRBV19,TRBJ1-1,CASSQGLEAFF,TGTGCCAGTAGTCAGGGACTTGAAGCTTTCTTT